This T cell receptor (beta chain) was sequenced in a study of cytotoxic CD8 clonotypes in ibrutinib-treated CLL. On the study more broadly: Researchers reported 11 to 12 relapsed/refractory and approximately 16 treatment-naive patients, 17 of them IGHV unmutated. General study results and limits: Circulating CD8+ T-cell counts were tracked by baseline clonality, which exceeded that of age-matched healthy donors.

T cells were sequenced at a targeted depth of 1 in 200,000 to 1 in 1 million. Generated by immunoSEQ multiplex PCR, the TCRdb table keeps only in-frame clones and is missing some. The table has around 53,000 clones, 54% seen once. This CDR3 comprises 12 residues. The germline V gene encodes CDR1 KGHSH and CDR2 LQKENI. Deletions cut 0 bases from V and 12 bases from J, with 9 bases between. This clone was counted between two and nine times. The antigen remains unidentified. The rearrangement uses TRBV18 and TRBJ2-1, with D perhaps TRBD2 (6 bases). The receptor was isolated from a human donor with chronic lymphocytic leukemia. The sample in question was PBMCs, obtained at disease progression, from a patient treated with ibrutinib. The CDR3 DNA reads TGTGCCAGCTCACCACCGGGGGGTTGGCAGTTCTTC. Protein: CASSPPGGWQFF.